This T cell receptor beta chain comes out of a study of T cells in Graves' hyperthyroidism and ophthalmopathy. Study outcomes and limitations: Stable hyperthyroidism was separated from ophthalmopathy by a model based on 13 V-J features.

The V gene's germline CDR1 is DFQATT and CDR2 SNEGSKA (reference sequence). This CDR3 region has 13 residues. V lost 0 bases and J lost 0, with 5 bases in between. Amplification of TCR beta CDR3 regions used RNA as the template. First-round RT-PCR of the TCR CDR3 relied on the HTBI primer set. TCRdb re-called the multiplex PCR reads with MiXCR, one entry per CDR3 protein. The repertoire holds under 300,000 distinct CDR3 sequences, with roughly 15% as singletons. This clonotype occurred many times. Antigen: not known. Lactation, pregnancy, other autoimmune disease or uncontrolled infection excluded patients. Sampled blood dates from first hyperthyroidism diagnosis, and it precedes any ophthalmopathy symptoms.

The TCR comes from a woman aged 45-65 years with Graves' hyperthyroidism that later progressed to Graves' ophthalmopathy. This chain connects TRBV20-1 to TRBJ1-1, with no clear D. Sample: blood. The CDR3 region is CSAREDLNTEAFF. CDR3 coding DNA: TGCAGTGCTAGAGAGGACTTGAACACTGAAGCTTTCTTT.